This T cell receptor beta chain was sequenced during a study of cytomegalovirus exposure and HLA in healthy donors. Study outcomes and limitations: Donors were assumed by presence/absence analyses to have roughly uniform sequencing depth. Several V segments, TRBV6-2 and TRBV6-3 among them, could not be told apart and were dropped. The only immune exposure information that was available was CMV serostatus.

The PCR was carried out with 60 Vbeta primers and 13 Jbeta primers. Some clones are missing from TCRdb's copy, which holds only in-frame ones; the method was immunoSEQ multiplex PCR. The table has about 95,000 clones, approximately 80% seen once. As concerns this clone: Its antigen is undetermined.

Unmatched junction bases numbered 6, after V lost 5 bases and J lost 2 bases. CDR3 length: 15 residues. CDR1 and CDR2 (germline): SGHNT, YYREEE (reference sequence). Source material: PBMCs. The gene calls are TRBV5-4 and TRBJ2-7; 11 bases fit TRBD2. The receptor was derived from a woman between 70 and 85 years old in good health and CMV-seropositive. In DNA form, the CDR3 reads TGTGCCAGCAGTTATGGGACTAGCGGCCCCTACGAGCAGTACTTC. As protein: CASSYGTSGPYEQYF.